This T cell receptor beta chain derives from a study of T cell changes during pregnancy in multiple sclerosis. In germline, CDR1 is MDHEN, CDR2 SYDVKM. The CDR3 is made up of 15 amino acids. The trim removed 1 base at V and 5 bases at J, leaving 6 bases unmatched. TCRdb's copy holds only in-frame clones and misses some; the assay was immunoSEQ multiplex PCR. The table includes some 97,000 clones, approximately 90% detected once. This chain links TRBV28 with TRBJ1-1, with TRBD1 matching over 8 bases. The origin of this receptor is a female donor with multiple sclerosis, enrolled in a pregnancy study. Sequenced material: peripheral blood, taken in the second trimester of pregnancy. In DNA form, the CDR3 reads TGTGCCAGCAGTTTATCGGACAGGGCGGGAACTGAAGCTTTCTTT. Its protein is CASSLSDRAGTEAFF.